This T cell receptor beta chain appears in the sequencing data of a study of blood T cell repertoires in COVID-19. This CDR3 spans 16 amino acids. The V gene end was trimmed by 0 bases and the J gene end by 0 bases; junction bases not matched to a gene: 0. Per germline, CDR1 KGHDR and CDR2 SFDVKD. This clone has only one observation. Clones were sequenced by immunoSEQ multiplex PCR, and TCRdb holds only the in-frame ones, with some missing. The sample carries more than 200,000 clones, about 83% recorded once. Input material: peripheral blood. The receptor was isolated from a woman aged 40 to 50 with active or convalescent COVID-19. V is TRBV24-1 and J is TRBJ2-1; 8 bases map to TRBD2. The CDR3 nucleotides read TGTGCCACCAGTGATTTGAGCGGGAGCTCCTACAATGAGCAGTTCTTC. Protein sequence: CATSDLSGSSYNEQFF.